The rows below give T cell receptor beta chains drawn from one sample of a study of blood T cells in healthy people across ages. A single record per CDR3 protein comes from TCRdb applying MiXCR to the 5' RACE reads. Of 600,000 or so distinct CDR3 sequences in the sample, about 30% were seen once. The sequenced sample was blood. The receptors originated from a woman at least 80 years old in good health. Each CDR3 is given with its conserved first and last residue. Fields, in order: J gene, D gene, clone size, V gene, CDR3 DNA, CDR3 protein. The D gene is left open where the match is weak. A row's size may be missing; if present it is once, few, many or a size class.

j_gene: TRBJ2-5
d_gene: TRBD1
abundance: many
v_gene: TRBV30
CDR3nt: TGTGCCTGGACACCGGGACAGGGGGCCCAAGAGACCCAGTACTTC
CDR3aa: CAWTPGQGAQETQYF

j_gene: TRBJ1-6
d_gene: .
abundance: few
v_gene: TRBV20-1
CDR3nt: TGCAGTGCCAGGTTTACAGGGAATTCACCCCTCCACTTT
CDR3aa: CSARFTGNSPLHF

j_gene: TRBJ2-1
d_gene: TRBD2
abundance: .
v_gene: TRBV2
CDR3nt: TGTGCCAGCAGTGAAGCGCGTTGGACTAGCGGGAGACACAATGAGCAGTTCTTC
CDR3aa: CASSEARWTSGRHNEQFF

j_gene: TRBJ1-5
d_gene: TRBD1
abundance: .
v_gene: TRBV28
CDR3nt: TGTGCCAGCAGTGCAACACCGGGACAGGGAAATCAGCCCCAGCATTTT
CDR3aa: CASSATPGQGNQPQHF

j_gene: TRBJ1-4
d_gene: .
abundance: many
v_gene: TRBV10-3
CDR3nt: TGTGCCATCAGTGATTCAGGGGATGGCGAAAAACTGTTTTTT
CDR3aa: CAISDSGDGEKLFF

j_gene: TRBJ1-1
d_gene: .
abundance: .
v_gene: TRBV14
CDR3nt: TGTGCCAGCAGCCCACAAGGAGGGCACACTGAAGCTTTCTTT
CDR3aa: CASSPQGGHTEAFF

j_gene: TRBJ1-1
d_gene: TRBD1
abundance: .
v_gene: TRBV20-1
CDR3nt: TGCAGTGCTACCCGGGACAGCCAGATCATGAACACTGAAGCTTTCTTT
CDR3aa: CSATRDSQIMNTEAFF

j_gene: TRBJ2-6
d_gene: .
abundance: many
v_gene: TRBV12-3/TRBV12-4
CDR3nt: TGTGCCAGCAGGGCCCGAGCCGGGGCCAACGTCCTGACTTTC
CDR3aa: CASRARAGANVLTF

j_gene: TRBJ2-7
d_gene: .
abundance: .
v_gene: TRBV7-2
CDR3nt: TGTGCCAGCACCTCTAGGCAGCGGTACGAGCAGTACTTC
CDR3aa: CASTSRQRYEQYF

j_gene: TRBJ1-1
d_gene: .
abundance: .
v_gene: TRBV28
CDR3nt: TGTGCCAGCAGTTTGTCTTTGGGGGGGAATGCTTTCTTT
CDR3aa: CASSLSLGGNAFF

j_gene: TRBJ2-5
d_gene: TRBD2
abundance: .
v_gene: TRBV7-2
CDR3nt: TGTGCCAGCAGCCCCAGAAGGGCCAGCGGGGGAGATTTGGAGACCCAGTACTTC
CDR3aa: CASSPRRASGGDLETQYF

j_gene: TRBJ1-1
d_gene: TRBD1
abundance: many
v_gene: TRBV15
CDR3nt: TGTGCCACCAGCTCGCAGGGGGGGGCGCATGCTTTCTTT
CDR3aa: CATSSQGGAHAFF

j_gene: TRBJ1-1
d_gene: TRBD1
abundance: .
v_gene: TRBV20-1
CDR3nt: TGCAGTGCGCCTGACAGGGGATGGGGGGCTGAAGCTTTCTTT
CDR3aa: CSAPDRGWGAEAFF

j_gene: TRBJ1-2
d_gene: .
abundance: many
v_gene: TRBV7-2
CDR3nt: TGTGCCAGCAGCCCCCCCGGCCCGGGGTCCTATGGCTACACCTTC
CDR3aa: CASSPPGPGSYGYTF

j_gene: TRBJ1-2
d_gene: .
abundance: .
v_gene: TRBV7-3
CDR3nt: TGTACCAGCAGCTTATCCCCCGACTATGGCTACACCTTC
CDR3aa: CTSSLSPDYGYTF

j_gene: TRBJ2-2
d_gene: .
abundance: .
v_gene: TRBV6-1
CDR3nt: TGTGCCAGCAGTGCCTTACAGGGTCCCGGGGAGCTGTTTTTT
CDR3aa: CASSALQGPGELFF

j_gene: TRBJ2-5
d_gene: TRBD2
abundance: many
v_gene: TRBV20-1
CDR3nt: TGCAGTGCTAGGGCGGGGGGACTCCAAGAGACCCAGTACTTC
CDR3aa: CSARAGGLQETQYF

j_gene: TRBJ2-7
d_gene: .
abundance: .
v_gene: TRBV20-1
CDR3nt: TGCAGTGCTAGAGGGCTAGCCTCCTACGAGCAGTACTTC
CDR3aa: CSARGLASYEQYF

j_gene: TRBJ2-7
d_gene: TRBD2
abundance: many
v_gene: TRBV2
CDR3nt: TGTGCCAGCAGTGCCCACGGGGGGGTCTCTCGGGAGCAGTACTTC
CDR3aa: CASSAHGGVSREQYF

j_gene: TRBJ2-5
d_gene: .
abundance: .
v_gene: TRBV20-1
CDR3nt: TGCAGTGCTCAAACATACCAAGAGACCCAGTACTTC
CDR3aa: CSAQTYQETQYF

j_gene: TRBJ1-2
d_gene: .
abundance: few
v_gene: TRBV29-1
CDR3nt: TGCAGCGGGACCGGGGCCTGCTATGGCTACACCTTC
CDR3aa: CSGTGACYGYTF

j_gene: TRBJ2-1
d_gene: .
abundance: many
v_gene: TRBV20-1
CDR3nt: TGCAGGGTCAGACGGGGGACCTACAATGAGCAGTTCTTC
CDR3aa: CRVRRGTYNEQFF

j_gene: TRBJ2-7
d_gene: TRBD2
abundance: many
v_gene: TRBV3-1
CDR3nt: TGTGCCAGCAGCCTGCAGCGGGGACCCTACGAGCAGTACTTC
CDR3aa: CASSLQRGPYEQYF

j_gene: TRBJ2-1
d_gene: TRBD2
abundance: many
v_gene: TRBV5-1
CDR3nt: TGCGCCAGCAGCTTTTTTCCTAGCGGGGGGCCATACAATGAGCAGTTCTTC
CDR3aa: CASSFFPSGGPYNEQFF

j_gene: TRBJ2-7
d_gene: TRBD1
abundance: once
v_gene: TRBV5-1
CDR3nt: TGCGCCAGCAGCTCGGACAGGGCCGGCGAGCAGTACTTC
CDR3aa: CASSSDRAGEQYF

j_gene: TRBJ2-1
d_gene: TRBD1
abundance: .
v_gene: TRBV5-1
CDR3nt: TGCGCCAGCAGCTTGAACGCAGGGGGCAATGAGCAGTTCTTC
CDR3aa: CASSLNAGGNEQFF

j_gene: TRBJ2-2
d_gene: TRBD1
abundance: few
v_gene: TRBV5-1
CDR3nt: TGCGCCAGCAGAGTGGGACAGGGGAACACCGGGGAGCTGTTTTTT
CDR3aa: CASRVGQGNTGELFF

j_gene: TRBJ2-2
d_gene: .
abundance: .
v_gene: TRBV5-1
CDR3nt: TGCGCCAGCAGCCCGAGCGTCCAGGCCCACTCACGGGGGGAGCTGTTTTTT
CDR3aa: CASSPSVQAHSRGELFF

j_gene: TRBJ1-2
d_gene: TRBD1
abundance: many
v_gene: TRBV12-3/TRBV12-4
CDR3nt: TGTGCCAGTTTGGGCCCTCCTGGGACAGCGACCTATGGCTACACCTTC
CDR3aa: CASLGPPGTATYGYTF

j_gene: TRBJ1-2
d_gene: .
abundance: many
v_gene: TRBV28
CDR3nt: TGTGCCAGCGAGGGGTCCGATGGCTACACCTTC
CDR3aa: CASEGSDGYTF

j_gene: TRBJ1-5
d_gene: TRBD1
abundance: .
v_gene: TRBV27
CDR3nt: TGTGCCAGCAGCATAACCGGGACAGGGGGCCAGCCCCAGCATTTT
CDR3aa: CASSITGTGGQPQHF